Presented here are 4 T cell receptor beta chains from one specimen sequenced in a study of blood T cell repertoires in COVID-19. The table came from immunoSEQ multiplex PCR; TCRdb's copy has only in-frame clones and leaves some out. The profile shows some 670,000 clones, approximately 90% of them singletons. Input material: peripheral blood. The receptors shown here come from a woman in her late teens or twenties with acute or convalescent COVID-19.

The gene calls are TRBV9 and TRBJ1-1, with a weak D call TRBD1 (5 bases). Trimming left V 5 bases short and J 5 bases short, with 13 bases between. Germline CDR1 reads SGDLS; CDR2 reads YYNGEE. The CDR3 spans 13 residues. Here the CDR3 reads CASRTPGKTEAFF. The DNA for the CDR3 is TGTGCCAGCAGGACCCCAGGGAAAACTGAAGCTTTCTTT.

The chain is built from TRBV11-2 and TRBJ1-5; a possible D gene is TRBD1 (5 bases). Germline V gives CDR1 SGHAT, CDR2 FQNNGV. Between the trimmed V and J ends, which lost 4 bases and 0 bases, there was a span of 10 bases. CDR3 length: 15 amino acids. The CDR3 DNA reads TGTGCCAGCAGCTCCCAGACAGATAGCAATCAGCCCCAGCATTTT. This gives the protein CASSSQTDSNQPQHF.

The chain uses TRBV2 and TRBJ2-7; D is possibly TRBD1 (5 bases). The ends were cut back, 8 bases at V and 0 bases at J, with 20 bases in the middle. The CDR3 covers 16 residues. The germline CDR1 and CDR2 sequences are SNHLY and FYNNEI. The CDR3: CASAGQGTWYSYEQYF. In DNA, the CDR3 is TGTGCCAGCGCAGGGCAGGGCACGTGGTACTCCTACGAGCAGTACTTC.

The chain carries TRBV2 and TRBJ2-5, with 8 bases that match TRBD2. The germline V gene encodes CDR1 SNHLY and CDR2 FYNNEI. The CDR3 contains 14 residues. J gave up 1 base and V 10 bases, and 8 bases lay outside the gene matches. CDR3 nucleotide sequence: TGTGCCAACCAGCGGGGGAGATCCCAAGAGACCCAGTACTTC. Translation: CANQRGRSQETQYF.